This entry describes one TCR beta chain. Antigen specificity is unknown. PCR was performed using 60 Vbeta and 13 Jbeta primers. Measured with immunoSEQ multiplex PCR; TCRdb has only the in-frame clones, and not every one. The sample has about 180,000 clones, 75% to 80% seen once. This entry is derived from a study of cytomegalovirus exposure and HLA in healthy donors. General study findings and limits: A prior analysis recorded that most TCR beta V segments were productive about 87% or about 30% of the time.

The source of this sequence is a man in his forties or fifties in good health and CMV-seropositive. Sequenced input: PBMCs.

The chain's CDR3 is CASSLGELREAFF. The CDR3, as DNA: TGTGCCAGCAGCTTAGGAGAACTCCGTGAAGCTTTCTTT. This chain links TRBV7-9 with TRBJ1-1; D gene unclear. Germline CDR1 SEHNR, CDR2 FQNEAQ (reference sequence). V lost 1 base and J lost 7, with 10 bases in between. The CDR3 spans 13 residues.